The 18 T cell receptor beta chains reported below all come from one sample, sequenced in a study of CD4+ T cells in melanoma. Some clones are missing from TCRdb's copy, which holds only in-frame ones; the method was immunoSEQ multiplex PCR. The table has 18,000 or so clones, 81% seen once; the top ten hold around 5%. The specimen sequenced was cells from a culture (not recorded whether cultured in vitro). Source of these receptors: a human donor with melanoma.

This chain joins TRBV10-3 and TRBJ2-4; 9 positions match TRBD1. V lost 4 bases, J lost 7 bases, and 5 bases stayed unmatched. The CDR3 covers 14 residues. CDR1 is ENHRY, CDR2 SYGVKD, per germline. CDR3 DNA sequence: TGTGCCATCAGTGGGGGGGACAGGGTGAACATTCAGTACTTC. Residues: CAISGGDRVNIQYF.

The V gene is TRBV7-9, the J gene TRBJ2-3; the match to TRBD2 covers 8 bases. The J segment lost 2 bases and the V segment lost 5 bases, leaving 9 bases of the junction unmatched. Looked up from germline, CDR1 is SEHNR and CDR2 is FQNEAQ (reference sequence). This CDR3 has 16 residues. DNA of the CDR3: TGTGCCAGCAGCACTTGGACTAGCCTTCTCACAGATACGCAGTATTTT. It is translated as CASSTWTSLLTDTQYF.

This clone occurred once. CDR3 sequence (DNA): TGTGCCAGCCACCGGGACAGGGATTCACCCCTCCACTTT. This gives the protein CASHRDRDSPLHF. This sequence joins TRBV2 and TRBJ1-6; TRBD1 aligns across 9 bases. V lost 8 bases to trimming and J lost 8 bases; unmatched junction nucleotides: 4. This CDR3 comprises 13 residues. Per germline, CDR1 SNHLY and CDR2 FYNNEI.

The chain couples TRBV6-1 to TRBJ1-5; the D gene is possibly TRBD1 (6 bases). V was clipped by 5 bases and J by 1 base, with 12 bases between them. Germline V gives CDR1 MNHNS, CDR2 SASEGT. CDR3 length: 15 amino acids. The CDR3 region is CASSQGGKSNQPQHF. The CDR3 DNA reads as TGTGCCAGCAGTCAAGGGGGTAAGAGCAATCAGCCCCAGCATTTT.

J is TRBJ2-1 and V is TRBV18, with D maybe TRBD1 (5 bases). Germline CDR1 is KGHSH and CDR2 is LQKENI. This CDR3 is 16 amino acids long. V was trimmed by 3 bases and J by 0 bases, leaving 12 bases between them. For the CDR3, the DNA is TGTGCCAGCTCACCGACAGATGCCCTCTCCTACAATGAGCAGTTCTTC. It is translated as CASSPTDALSYNEQFF.

The CDR3 DNA follows: TGTGCCACCAGCAGAGATAACAGGGGTGAAGCTTTCTTT. The encoded protein is CATSRDNRGEAFF. The chain has TRBV15 and TRBJ1-1, with 7 bases lining up with TRBD1. Germline V gene sequence: CDR1 LNHNV, CDR2 YYDKDF (reference sequence). V trimming: 0 bases; J trimming: 7 bases; junction bases outside the gene matches: 2. The CDR3 length is 13 residues.

The chain carries TRBV4-1 and TRBJ1-6, with no clear D. Trimming stripped 2 bases from V and 3 bases from J, with 11 bases between. CDR3 length equals 16 residues. The germline V gene has CDR1 MGHRA and CDR2 YSYEKL. CDR3 sequence: CASSQHSGIYNSPLHF. The CDR3 nucleotides are TGCGCCAGCAGCCAACACTCCGGGATCTATAATTCACCCCTCCACTTT.

The rearrangement links TRBV7-2 to TRBJ1-5; D might be TRBD1 (5 bases). The CDR3 runs to 15 residues. V gave up 5 bases and J gave up 6 bases, with 17 bases separating them. Germline V gives CDR1 SGHTA, CDR2 FQGNSA. CDR3 bases: TGTGCCAGCAGCCCCGTTACAGGCCCCGTTCAGCCCCAGCATTTT. Its translation is CASSPVTGPVQPQHF. The complete variable domain, with remaining parts taken from reference TRBV7-2 and TRBJ1-5, reads GAGVSQSPSNKVTEKGKDVELRCDPISGHTALYWYRQSLGQGLEFLIYFQGNSAPDKSGLPSDRFSAERTGGSVSTLTIQRTQQEDSAVYLCASSPVTGPVQPQHFGDGTRLSIL.

A few counts support this clone. The chain has TRBV5-1 and TRBJ2-3; TRBD2 matches 8 bases. The J segment lost 2 bases and the V segment lost 6 bases, leaving 5 bases of the junction unmatched. This CDR3 has 14 amino acids. Germline CDR1 reads SGHRS; CDR2 reads YFSETQ. The CDR3 loop is CASTTSGYTDTQYF. In nucleotides, the CDR3 is TGCGCCAGCACTACTAGCGGTTACACAGATACGCAGTATTTT.

The rearrangement links TRBV15 to TRBJ1-1, with D uncertain. Germline CDR1 LNHNV, CDR2 YYDKDF (reference sequence). V lost 0 bases, J lost 7 bases, and 9 bases lay in between. The CDR3 length is 13 residues. The CDR3, as DNA: TGTGCCACCAGCAGAGATCGACGGGGTGAAGCTTTCTTT. This translates into CATSRDRRGEAFF.

This chain connects TRBV6-1 to TRBJ1-4, with D possibly TRBD1 on 6 matching bases. In germline, CDR1 is MNHNS, CDR2 SASEGT. This CDR3 has 13 amino acids. Between the trimmed V and J ends, which lost 9 bases and 1 base, there was a span of 9 bases. CDR3 bases: TGTGCCAGGGGGGCGGTAACTAATGAAAAACTGTTTTTT. As protein: CARGAVTNEKLFF.

This clone is judged medium-sized. The chain links TRBV9 to TRBJ1-4, with D tentatively TRBD1 (5 bases). V dropped 6 bases and J dropped 4 bases, with 13 bases sitting between them. Per the germline V gene, CDR1 is SGDLS and CDR2 is YYNGEE. The CDR3 has 14 amino acids. CDR3 nucleotides: TGTGCCAGCAACACCGGGACGGGTAATGAAAAACTGTTTTTT. Protein product: CASNTGTGNEKLFF.

The rearrangement joins TRBV5-1 to TRBJ2-5, with 9 bases that match TRBD1. This CDR3 region has 16 residues. Germline V gene lookup returns CDR1 SGHRS and CDR2 YFSETQ. V shed 4 bases, J shed 3 bases, and the junction held 10 bases outside the gene matches. The CDR3 sequence is CASSRRGQGGKETQYF. The DNA of the CDR3 is TGCGCCAGCAGCCGGAGGGGACAGGGAGGCAAAGAGACCCAGTACTTC.

The CDR3 reads CASSLDGQNYGYTF. Here the CDR3 DNA reads TGCGCCAGCAGCTTGGACGGACAGAACTATGGCTACACCTTC. This chain uses TRBV5-1 with TRBJ1-2, with D possibly being TRBD1 (6 bases). The germline gives CDR1 SGHRS, CDR2 YFSETQ. This CDR3 is 14 amino acids long. The ends were cut back, 0 bases at V and 2 bases at J, with 8 bases in the middle.

V usage is TRBV5-1 and J usage is TRBJ1-2, with TRBD1 as a possible D gene (5 bases). CDR3 length: 18 residues. With 0 bases removed from V and 0 bases from J, the gap between germline ends came to 18 bases. Germline assignment: CDR1 SGHRS and CDR2 YFSETQ. The CDR3 is CASSLASFLGEANYGYTF. The DNA for the CDR3 is TGCGCCAGCAGCTTGGCCAGCTTTCTGGGGGAGGCTAACTATGGCTACACCTTC.

The table lists this clone with a count of one. The CDR3 sequence: CASSWTGRGNTEAFF. The CDR3 region has the DNA TGTGCCAGCAGCTGGACAGGTCGGGGGAACACTGAAGCTTTCTTT. The genes are TRBV5-4 and TRBJ1-1; TRBD1 matches at 7 bases. Germline lookup yields CDR1 SGHNT and CDR2 YYREEE (reference sequence). Unmatched junction bases numbered 6, after V lost 3 bases and J lost 1 base. The CDR3 has 15 residues.

This clone has more than one count but fewer than ten. The chain employs TRBV20-1 and TRBJ2-1; D ambiguous. Germline lookup yields CDR1 DFQATT and CDR2 SNEGSKA (reference sequence). Trimming removed 6 bases at V and 8 bases at J, with 11 bases between. The CDR3 spans 11 residues. CDR3 residues: CSASPRDEQFF. CDR3 coding DNA: TGCAGTGCAAGCCCCCGAGATGAGCAGTTCTTC.

The chain recombines TRBV5-6 with TRBJ1-2; D is possibly TRBD1 (5 bases). The germline gives CDR1 SGHDT, CDR2 YYEEEE. The CDR3 is 12 residues long. The germline V and J ends were trimmed by 4 bases and 4 bases, with 8 bases remaining between them. This CDR3 reads CASSTGPYGYTF. The CDR3 DNA reads TGTGCCAGCAGCACAGGACCCTATGGCTACACCTTC.